The clone carrying this TCR beta chain was seen more than once but under ten times. Its antigen is undetermined. These data originate in a study of beta chain features in type 1 diabetes. Study context: Investigators examined 107,917,701 sorted cells across all samples. Broader study findings: Among patients with Type 1 diabetes, TCRB CDR3s were moderately but significantly shorter in every one of the four CD4+ subsets. Among patients, naive, central memory and Treg TCRB repertoires appeared more similar than among healthy donors. Type 1 diabetes patients had fewer VDJ junction insertions and more deletions.

The germline CDR1 and CDR2 sequences are SGHVS and FQNEAQ. CDR3 length: 12 residues. The germline V and J ends were trimmed by 5 bases and 2 bases, with 5 bases remaining between them. Expressed TCRB transcripts got sequenced, as all isolated RNA was reverse transcribed. Sequencing used immunoSEQ multiplex PCR; TCRdb keeps in-frame clones, though not all of them. The sample records 300,000 or so clones, about a tenth being singletons. What was sequenced was central memory CD4+ T cells from blood. This TCR was recovered from a man aged 25-45 years with type 1 diabetes. V is TRBV7-8 and J is TRBJ2-3; D is ambiguous. The CDR3 coding sequence is TGTGCCAGCAGCACATACACAGATACGCAGTATTTT. Translation: CASSTYTDTQYF.